This T cell receptor (beta chain) was captured by sequencing in a study of identical twins. As concerns this clonotype: The antigen remains undetermined.

TCRdb re-analysed the 5' RACE reads in MiXCR, keeping a single row per CDR3 protein. This sample has around 960,000 distinct CDR3 sequences, with 9% to 15% found just once. Germline V gene lookup returns CDR1 LNHNV and CDR2 YYDKDF (reference sequence). V shed 8 bases and J 10 bases; nucleotides not matched to a gene: 10. The CDR3 extends over 14 amino acids. Overall study results and limits: The more abundant beta clonotypes in cord blood had fewer insertions, and memory repertoires did not show this. Possibly, invariant MAIT and iNKT cells partly confounded zero-insertion analyses.

This sample was shared with a second study, whose subject was yellow fever vaccine responses in identical twins. Turning to that study: Convergence reportedly seemed to mark part of the twins' vaccine T cell response, with personalization marking the rest.

The chain carries TRBV15 and TRBJ2-1; 11 bases are a match to TRBD2. This TCR came from a young woman in good health. Source material: PBMCs. The CDR3 sequence: CATSPTSGKREQFF. The CDR3 nucleotides read TGTGCCACCTCACCGACTAGCGGGAAGAGGGAGCAGTTCTTC.